This TCR beta chain was observed in a study of shared clonotypes between healthy human individuals. On the study more broadly: The donor pool was made up of a couple of women and a few men aged 18 to 49.

A word on this clone: Its specificity is not known.

Germline assignment: CDR1 KGHSH and CDR2 LQKENI. The CDR3 is 13 residues long. Trimming pared 3 bases from V and 5 bases from J, leaving 10 bases between. This table comes from immunoSEQ multiplex PCR, and its TCRdb copy is limited to in-frame clones, with some not included. The table lists about 1.5 million clones, 95% to 99% of them singletons. Regarding the study as a whole: Clonotypes shared by all four sorted-subset donors had higher generation probabilities than non-shared clonotypes.

This sequence was found in a man younger than 40 in good health. This chain links TRBV18 with TRBJ1-1; D gene uncertain. The sample taken for sequencing was naive CD4+ T cells sorted from blood. Noted subset: CD45RA+ positively selected. The DNA of the CDR3 is TGTGCCAGCTCACCTACGTCCCGGACTGAAGCTTTCTTT. Translation: CASSPTSRTEAFF.